This T cell receptor beta chain was captured in a study of T cells in Graves' hyperthyroidism and ophthalmopathy. As for the study in general: Specimen type is peripheral blood, collected at initial diagnosis prior to any treatment. Study-level points and caveats: A 13 V-J model separated ophthalmopathy from stable hyperthyroidism.

The germline CDR1 and CDR2 sequences are DFQATT and SNEGSKA (reference sequence). V was clipped by 6 bases and J by 4 bases, with 18 bases between them. The CDR3 totals 14 residues. Patients having uncontrolled infection, another autoimmune disease, pregnancy or lactation were not included. Progressors' blood was drawn at hyperthyroidism diagnosis, before ophthalmopathy symptoms. Amplified regions were TCR beta CDR3 sequences from RNA transcripts. With the HTBI primer set, the TCR CDR3 went through a first round of RT-PCR. TCRdb processed the multiplex PCR reads anew with MiXCR; each CDR3 protein has one entry. The sample has fewer than 350,000 distinct CDR3 sequences; more than 10% are singletons. This clonotype has ten or more counts. No antigen is known for it.

This receptor was taken from a young woman with Graves' hyperthyroidism that later progressed to Graves' ophthalmopathy. The chain joins TRBV20-1 to TRBJ2-5; tentatively, D is TRBD1 (5 bases). The sequenced sample was blood. The CDR3 here is CSAPRTHSGETQYF. The CDR3 coding sequence is TGCAGTGCCCCACGGACACACTCAGGAGAGACCCAGTACTTC.